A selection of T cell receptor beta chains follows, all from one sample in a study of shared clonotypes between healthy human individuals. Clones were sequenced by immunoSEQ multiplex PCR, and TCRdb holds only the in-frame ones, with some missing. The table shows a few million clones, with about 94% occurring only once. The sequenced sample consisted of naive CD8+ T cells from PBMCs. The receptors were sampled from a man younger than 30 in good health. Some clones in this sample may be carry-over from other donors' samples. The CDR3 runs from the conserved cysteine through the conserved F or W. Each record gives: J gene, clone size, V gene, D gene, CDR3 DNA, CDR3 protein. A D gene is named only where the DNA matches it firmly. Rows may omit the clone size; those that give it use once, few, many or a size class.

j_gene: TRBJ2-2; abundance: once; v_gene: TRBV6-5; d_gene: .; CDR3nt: TGTGCCAGCAGTTACTCGGTGTTCCGAAACACCGGGGAGCTGTTTTTT; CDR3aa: CASSYSVFRNTGELFF
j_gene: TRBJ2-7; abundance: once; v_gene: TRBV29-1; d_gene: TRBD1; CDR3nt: TGCAGCGTTGGGAGACAGGGGATTCCCGAGCAGTACTTC; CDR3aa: CSVGRQGIPEQYF
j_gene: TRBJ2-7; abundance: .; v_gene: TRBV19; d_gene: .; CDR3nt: TGTGCCAGTAGTATAAGTATCGGGCTCAATGCCTACGAGCAGTACTTC; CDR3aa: CASSISIGLNAYEQYF
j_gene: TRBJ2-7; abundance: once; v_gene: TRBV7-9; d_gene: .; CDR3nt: TGTGCCAGCAGCTCGACAGTTGGCATAATCCGCGAGCAGTACTTC; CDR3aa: CASSSTVGIIREQYF
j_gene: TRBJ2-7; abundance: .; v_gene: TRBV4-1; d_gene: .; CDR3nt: TGCGCCAGCAGCCAGGTGACAGGTAGGGGCGCCGAGCAGTACTTC; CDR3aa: CASSQVTGRGAEQYF
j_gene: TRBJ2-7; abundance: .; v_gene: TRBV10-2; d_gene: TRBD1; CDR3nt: TGCGCCAGCAGGGACAGGGGGTGGGGGGAGCAGTACTTC; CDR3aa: CASRDRGWGEQYF
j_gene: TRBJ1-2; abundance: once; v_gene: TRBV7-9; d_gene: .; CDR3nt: TGTGCCAGCAGCTTAAGTACCGGACGGTACTATGGCTACACCTTC; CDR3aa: CASSLSTGRYYGYTF
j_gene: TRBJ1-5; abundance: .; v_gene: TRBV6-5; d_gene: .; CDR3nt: TGTGCCAGCAGTTACAGTGGTTGGGATCAGCCCCAGCATTTT; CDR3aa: CASSYSGWDQPQHF
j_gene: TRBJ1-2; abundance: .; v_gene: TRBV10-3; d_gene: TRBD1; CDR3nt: TGTGCCATCAGCGCGTTACTGAGACAGGGAGACTACACCTTC; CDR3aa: CAISALLRQGDYTF
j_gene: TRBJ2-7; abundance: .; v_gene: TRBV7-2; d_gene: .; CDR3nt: TGTGCCAGCAGCTTAGGGGCAGTCGACGAGCAGTACTTC; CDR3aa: CASSLGAVDEQYF
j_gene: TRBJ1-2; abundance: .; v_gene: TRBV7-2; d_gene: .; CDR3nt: TGTGCCAGCAGCTTAGGGGGATTCAACTATGGCTACACCTTC; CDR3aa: CASSLGGFNYGYTF
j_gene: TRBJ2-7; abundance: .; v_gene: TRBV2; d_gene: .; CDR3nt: TGTGCCAGCAAGCCGGGGCGGGCGCGCTCTTACGAGCAGTACTTC; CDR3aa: CASKPGRARSYEQYF
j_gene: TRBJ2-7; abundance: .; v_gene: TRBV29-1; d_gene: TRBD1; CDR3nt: TGCAGCGTTGAAGATCCGGACAGGGTAGGTGGCGAGCAGTACTTC; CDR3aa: CSVEDPDRVGGEQYF